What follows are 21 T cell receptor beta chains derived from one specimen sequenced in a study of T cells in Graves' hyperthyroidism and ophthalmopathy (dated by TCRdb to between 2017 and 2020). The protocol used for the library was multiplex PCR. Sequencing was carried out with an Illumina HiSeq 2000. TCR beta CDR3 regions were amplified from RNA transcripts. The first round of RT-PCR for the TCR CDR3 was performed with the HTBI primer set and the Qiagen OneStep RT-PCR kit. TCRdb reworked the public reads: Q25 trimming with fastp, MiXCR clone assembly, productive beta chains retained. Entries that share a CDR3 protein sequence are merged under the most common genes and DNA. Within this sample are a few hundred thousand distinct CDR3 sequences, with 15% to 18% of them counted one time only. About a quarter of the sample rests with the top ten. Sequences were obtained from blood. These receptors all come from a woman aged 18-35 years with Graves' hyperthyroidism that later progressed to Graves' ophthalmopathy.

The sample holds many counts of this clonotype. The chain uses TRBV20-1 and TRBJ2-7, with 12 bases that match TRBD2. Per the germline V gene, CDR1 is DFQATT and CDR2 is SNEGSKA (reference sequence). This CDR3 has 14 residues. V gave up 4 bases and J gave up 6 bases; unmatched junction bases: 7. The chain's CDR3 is CSATELAGGSEQYF. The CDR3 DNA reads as TGCAGTGCTACCGAACTAGCGGGAGGAAGCGAGCAGTACTTC.

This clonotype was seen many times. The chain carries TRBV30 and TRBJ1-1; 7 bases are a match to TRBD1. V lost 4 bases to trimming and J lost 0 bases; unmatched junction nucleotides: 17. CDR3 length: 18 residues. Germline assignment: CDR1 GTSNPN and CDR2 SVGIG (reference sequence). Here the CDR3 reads CAWIGDRGVGRLNTEAFF. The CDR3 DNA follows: TGTGCCTGGATTGGGGACAGAGGAGTTGGGAGGCTGAACACTGAAGCTTTCTTT.

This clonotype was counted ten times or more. In nucleotides, the CDR3 is TGTGCCAGCAGTTGGGGCAACAGGGGCCGCCCGACAGATACGCAGTATTTT. Translating gives CASSWGNRGRPTDTQYF. The chain recombines TRBV12-3 or TRBV12-4 with TRBJ2-3; TRBD1 matches at 7 bases. After removal of 4 bases from V and 3 bases from J, the junction contained 13 bases not matched to a gene. CDR3 length: 17 residues.

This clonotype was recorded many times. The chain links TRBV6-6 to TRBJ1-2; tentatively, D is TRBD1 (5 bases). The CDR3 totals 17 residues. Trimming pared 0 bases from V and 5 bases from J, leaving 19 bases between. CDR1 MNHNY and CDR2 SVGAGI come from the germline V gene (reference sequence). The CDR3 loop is CASSYSRLGRGDYGYTF. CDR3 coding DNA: TGTGCCAGCAGTTACTCGCGGTTGGGGCGGGGAGATTATGGCTACACCTTC.

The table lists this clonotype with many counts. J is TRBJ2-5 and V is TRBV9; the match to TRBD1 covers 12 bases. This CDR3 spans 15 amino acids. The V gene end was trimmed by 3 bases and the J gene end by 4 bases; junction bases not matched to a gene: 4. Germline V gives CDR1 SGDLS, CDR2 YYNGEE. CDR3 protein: CASSEGQGARETQYF. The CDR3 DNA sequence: TGTGCCAGCAGCGAGGGACAGGGGGCCAGAGAGACCCAGTACTTC.

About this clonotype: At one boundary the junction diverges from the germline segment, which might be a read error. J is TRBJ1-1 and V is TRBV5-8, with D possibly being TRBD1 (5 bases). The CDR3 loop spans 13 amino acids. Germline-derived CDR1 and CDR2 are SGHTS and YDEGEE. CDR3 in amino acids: CAGSFGANTEAFF. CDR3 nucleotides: TGTGCCGGCAGCTTCGGGGCGAACACTGAAGCTTTCTTT.

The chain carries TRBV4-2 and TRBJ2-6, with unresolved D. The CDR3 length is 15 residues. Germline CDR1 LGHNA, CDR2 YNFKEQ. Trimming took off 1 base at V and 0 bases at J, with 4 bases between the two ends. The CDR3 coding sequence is TGTGCCAGCAGCCAAGGGGGCTCTGGGGCCAACGTCCTGACTTTC. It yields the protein CASSQGGSGANVLTF.

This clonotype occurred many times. In nucleotides, the CDR3 is TGTGCCAGCAGTTACACCCCGGGACAGGGCACTGAAGCTTTCTTT. This gives the protein CASSYTPGQGTEAFF. This chain joins TRBV6-2 or TRBV6-3 and TRBJ1-1, with 9 bases that match TRBD1. There are 15 residues in the CDR3. V lost 2 bases and J lost 4; bases outside the gene matches: 5. CDR1 is MNHEY and CDR2 is SVGEGT in the germline V gene.

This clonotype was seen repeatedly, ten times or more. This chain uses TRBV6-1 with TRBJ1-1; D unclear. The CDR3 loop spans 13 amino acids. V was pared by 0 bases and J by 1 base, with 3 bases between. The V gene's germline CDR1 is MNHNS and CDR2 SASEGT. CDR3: CASSEAENTEAFF. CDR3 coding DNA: TGTGCCAGCAGTGAAGCGGAGAACACTGAAGCTTTCTTT.

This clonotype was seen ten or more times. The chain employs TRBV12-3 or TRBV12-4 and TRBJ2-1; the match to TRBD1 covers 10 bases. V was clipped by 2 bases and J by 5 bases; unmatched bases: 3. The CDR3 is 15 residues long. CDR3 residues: CASSLLGQGNNEQFF. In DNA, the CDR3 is TGTGCCAGCAGTTTATTGGGACAGGGGAACAATGAGCAGTTCTTC.

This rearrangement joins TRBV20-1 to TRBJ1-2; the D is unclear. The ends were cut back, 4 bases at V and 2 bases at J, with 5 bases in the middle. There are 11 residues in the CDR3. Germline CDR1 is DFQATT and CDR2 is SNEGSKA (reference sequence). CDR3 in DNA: TGCAGTGCTACAGAAAACTATGGCTACACCTTC. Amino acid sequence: CSATENYGYTF.

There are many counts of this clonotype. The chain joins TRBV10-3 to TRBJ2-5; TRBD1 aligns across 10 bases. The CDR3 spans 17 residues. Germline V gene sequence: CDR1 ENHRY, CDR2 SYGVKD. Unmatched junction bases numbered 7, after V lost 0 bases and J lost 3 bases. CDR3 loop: CAISESGGQGREETQYF. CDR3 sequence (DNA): TGTGCCATCAGTGAGTCAGGGGGACAGGGGAGAGAAGAGACCCAGTACTTC.

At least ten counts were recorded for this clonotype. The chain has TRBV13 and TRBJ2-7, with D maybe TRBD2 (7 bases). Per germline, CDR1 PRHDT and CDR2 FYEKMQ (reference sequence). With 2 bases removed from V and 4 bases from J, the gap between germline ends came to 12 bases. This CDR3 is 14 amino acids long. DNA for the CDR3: TGTGCCAGCAGCTTATTCGGGGGGCGGTACGAGCAGTACTTC. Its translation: CASSLFGGRYEQYF.

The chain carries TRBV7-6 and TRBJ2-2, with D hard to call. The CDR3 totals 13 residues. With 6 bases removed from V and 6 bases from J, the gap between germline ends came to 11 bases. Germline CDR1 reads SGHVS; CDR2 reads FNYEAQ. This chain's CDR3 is CASSPNIAGELFF. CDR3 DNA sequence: TGTGCCAGCAGTCCTAATATCGCCGGGGAGCTGTTTTTT. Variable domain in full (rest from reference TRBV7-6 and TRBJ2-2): GAGVSQSPRYKVTKRGQDVALRCDPISGHVSLYWYRQALGQGPEFLTYFNYEAQQDKSGLPNDRFSAERPEGSISTLTIQRTEQRDSAMYRCASSPNIAGELFFGEGSRLTVL.

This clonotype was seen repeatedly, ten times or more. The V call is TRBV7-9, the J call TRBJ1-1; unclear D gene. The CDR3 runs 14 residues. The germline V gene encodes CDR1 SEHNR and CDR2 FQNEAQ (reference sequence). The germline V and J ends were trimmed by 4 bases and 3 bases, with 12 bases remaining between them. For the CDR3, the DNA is TGTGCCAGCAGCTCCATAGACCGTTACACTGAAGCTTTCTTT. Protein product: CASSSIDRYTEAFF.

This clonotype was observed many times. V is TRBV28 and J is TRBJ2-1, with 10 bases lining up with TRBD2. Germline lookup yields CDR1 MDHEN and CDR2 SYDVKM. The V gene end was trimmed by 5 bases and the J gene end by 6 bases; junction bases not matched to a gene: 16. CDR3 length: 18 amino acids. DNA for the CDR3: TGTGCCAGCAGTCGACAAAAAGCGGGAGGGCCTGGCAGCAATGAGCAGTTCTTC. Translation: CASSRQKAGGPGSNEQFF. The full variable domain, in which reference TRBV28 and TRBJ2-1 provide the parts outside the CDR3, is DVKVTQSSRYLVKRTGEKVFLECVQDMDHENMFWYRQDPGLGLRLIYFSYDVKMKEKGDIPEGYSVSREKKERFSLILESASTNQTSMYLCASSRQKAGGPGSNEQFFGPGTRLTVL.

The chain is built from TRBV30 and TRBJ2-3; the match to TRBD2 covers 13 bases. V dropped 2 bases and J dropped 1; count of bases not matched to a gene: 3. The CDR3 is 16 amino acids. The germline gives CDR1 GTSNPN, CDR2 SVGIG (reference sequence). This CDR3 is CAWSSGTSGGTDTQYF. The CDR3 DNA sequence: TGTGCCTGGAGTTCCGGGACTAGCGGGGGCACAGATACGCAGTATTTT. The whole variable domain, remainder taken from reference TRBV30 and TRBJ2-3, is SQTIHQWPATLVQPVGSPLSLECTVEGTSNPNLYWYRQAAGRGLQLLFYSVGIGQISSEVPQNLSASRPQDRQFILSSKKLLLSDSGFYLCAWSSGTSGGTDTQYFGPGTRLTVL.

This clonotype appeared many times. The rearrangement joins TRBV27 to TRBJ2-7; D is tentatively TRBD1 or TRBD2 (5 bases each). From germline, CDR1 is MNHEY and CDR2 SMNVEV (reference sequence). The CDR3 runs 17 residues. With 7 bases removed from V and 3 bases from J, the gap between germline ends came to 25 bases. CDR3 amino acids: CASTSLVGRLIGYEQYF. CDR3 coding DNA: TGTGCCAGCACTTCGCTCGTGGGACGATTGATAGGCTACGAGCAGTACTTC.

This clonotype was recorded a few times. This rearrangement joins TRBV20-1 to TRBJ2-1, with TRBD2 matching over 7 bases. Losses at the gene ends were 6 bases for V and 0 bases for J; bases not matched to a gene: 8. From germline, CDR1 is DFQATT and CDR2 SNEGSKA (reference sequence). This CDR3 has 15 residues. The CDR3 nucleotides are TGCAGTGCCACGGCGGGGGTAAGCTCCTACAATGAGCAGTTCTTC. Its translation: CSATAGVSSYNEQFF.

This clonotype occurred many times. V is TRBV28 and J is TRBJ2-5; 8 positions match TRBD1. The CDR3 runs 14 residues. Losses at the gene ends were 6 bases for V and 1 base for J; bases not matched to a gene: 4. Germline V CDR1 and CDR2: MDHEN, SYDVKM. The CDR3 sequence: CASSLDRAQETQYF. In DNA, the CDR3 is TGTGCCAGCAGCTTGGACAGGGCCCAAGAGACCCAGTACTTC.

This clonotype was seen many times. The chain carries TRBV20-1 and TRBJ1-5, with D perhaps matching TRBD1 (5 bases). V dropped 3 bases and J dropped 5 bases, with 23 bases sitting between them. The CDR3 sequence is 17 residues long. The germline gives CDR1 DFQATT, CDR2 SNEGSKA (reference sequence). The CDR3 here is CSARAGLSKGLDQPQHF. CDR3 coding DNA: TGCAGTGCTAGGGCAGGGTTATCAAAGGGACTTGATCAGCCCCAGCATTTT.